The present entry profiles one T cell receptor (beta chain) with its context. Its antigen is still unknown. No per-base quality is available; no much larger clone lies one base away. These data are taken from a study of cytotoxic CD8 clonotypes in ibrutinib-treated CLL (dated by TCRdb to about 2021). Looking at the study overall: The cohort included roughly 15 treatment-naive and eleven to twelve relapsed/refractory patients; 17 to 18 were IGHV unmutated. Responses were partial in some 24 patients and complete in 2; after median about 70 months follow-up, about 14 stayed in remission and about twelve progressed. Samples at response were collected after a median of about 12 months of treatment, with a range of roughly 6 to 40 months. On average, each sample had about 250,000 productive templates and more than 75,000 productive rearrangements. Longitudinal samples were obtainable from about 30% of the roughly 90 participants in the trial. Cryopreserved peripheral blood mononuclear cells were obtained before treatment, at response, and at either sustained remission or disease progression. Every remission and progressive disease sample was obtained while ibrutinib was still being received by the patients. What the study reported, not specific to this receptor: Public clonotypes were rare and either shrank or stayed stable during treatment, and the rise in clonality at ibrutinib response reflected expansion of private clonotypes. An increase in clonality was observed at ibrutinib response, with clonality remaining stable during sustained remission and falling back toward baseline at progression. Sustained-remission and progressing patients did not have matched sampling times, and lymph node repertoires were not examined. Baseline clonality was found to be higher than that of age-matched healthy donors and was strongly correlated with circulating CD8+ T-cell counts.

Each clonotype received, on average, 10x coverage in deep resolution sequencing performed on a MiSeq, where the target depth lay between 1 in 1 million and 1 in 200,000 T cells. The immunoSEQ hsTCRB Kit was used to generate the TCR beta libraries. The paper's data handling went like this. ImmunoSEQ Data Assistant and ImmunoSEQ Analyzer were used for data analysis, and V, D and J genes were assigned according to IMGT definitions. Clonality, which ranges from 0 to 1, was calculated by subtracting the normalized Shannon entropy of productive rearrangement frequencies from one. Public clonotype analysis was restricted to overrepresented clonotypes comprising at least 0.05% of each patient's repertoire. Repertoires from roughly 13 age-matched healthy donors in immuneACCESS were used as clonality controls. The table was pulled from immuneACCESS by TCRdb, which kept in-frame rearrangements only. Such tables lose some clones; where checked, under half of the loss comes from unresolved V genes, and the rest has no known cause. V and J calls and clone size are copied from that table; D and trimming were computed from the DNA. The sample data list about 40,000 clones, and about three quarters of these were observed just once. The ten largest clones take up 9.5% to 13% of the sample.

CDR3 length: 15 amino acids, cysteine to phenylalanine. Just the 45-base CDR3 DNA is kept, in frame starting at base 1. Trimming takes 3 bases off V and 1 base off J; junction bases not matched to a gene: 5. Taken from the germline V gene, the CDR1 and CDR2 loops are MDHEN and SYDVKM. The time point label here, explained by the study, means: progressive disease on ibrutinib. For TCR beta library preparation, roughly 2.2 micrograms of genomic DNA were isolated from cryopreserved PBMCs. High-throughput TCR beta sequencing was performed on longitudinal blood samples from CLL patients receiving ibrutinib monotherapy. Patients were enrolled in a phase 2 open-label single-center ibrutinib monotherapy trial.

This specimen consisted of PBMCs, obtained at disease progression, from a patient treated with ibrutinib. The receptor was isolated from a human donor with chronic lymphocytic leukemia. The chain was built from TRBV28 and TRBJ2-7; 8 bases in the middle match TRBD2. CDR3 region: CASSLGTSGSYEQYF. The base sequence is TGTGCCAGCAGTTTGGGAACTAGCGGATCCTACGAGCAGTACTTC. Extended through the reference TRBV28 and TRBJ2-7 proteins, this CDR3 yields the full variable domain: DVKVTQSSRYLVKRTGEKVFLECVQDMDHENMFWYRQDPGLGLRLIYFSYDVKMKEKGDIPEGYSVSREKKERFSLILESASTNQTSMYLCASSLGTSGSYEQYFGPGTRLTVT.